This T cell receptor (beta chain) emerged from a study of vaccination and CD4 T cells after COVID-19. Turning to the study itself: The post-COVID samples were taken a median approximately 14 weeks after diagnosis, anywhere from 35 to 161.

The treatment here: 10-day PBMC culture with coronavirus spike peptide pools or control peptides (ViraFEST assay). The dates of positive PCR tests extended from March through December 2020 and came before the US Alpha, Beta and Delta variants. The study sequenced cultured CD4+ T cell DNA using the Oncomine TCR Beta short-read assay. TCRdb used MiXCR to reprocess the PCR reads, holding one entry per CDR3 protein. The sample records about 18,000 distinct CDR3 sequences, about 39% being singletons. The V gene's germline CDR1 is SGHAT and CDR2 FQNNGV. CDR3 length equals 15 residues. V was clipped by 3 bases and J by 5 bases, with 16 bases between them. On this clonotype itself: Its antigen is unidentified.

Sequencing was performed on CD4+ T cells from blood, cultured in vitro, taken after SARS-CoV-2 vaccination. The receptor comes from a human donor who had recovered from COVID-19. The chain joins TRBV11-2 to TRBJ2-5; D tentatively reads TRBD1 or TRBD2 (5 bases each). The CDR3 DNA reads TGTGCCAGCAGCTTCGGGACCTCCACCCAGGAGACCCAGTACTTC. Amino acids: CASSFGTSTQETQYF.